The present TCR beta chain was sequenced within a study of Tregs in tolerant kidney transplant recipients. The table came from immunoSEQ multiplex PCR; TCRdb's copy has only in-frame clones and leaves some out. The sample includes about 73,000 clones, roughly 98% of them seen just once. CDR1 MNHNS and CDR2 SASEGT come from the germline V gene. Trimming took 5 bases from V and 2 from J, leaving 10 bases between them. The CDR3 loop spans 14 amino acids. The V and J genes are TRBV6-1 and TRBJ1-5; a weak D match, TRBD1 (5 bases). This TCR was recovered from a human donor who received a combined kidney and bone marrow transplant. Sequences were derived from CD4+ T cells from blood, sampled before the transplant. The CDR3: CASSLREGNQPQHF. For the CDR3, the DNA is TGTGCCAGCAGTCTCAGGGAGGGCAATCAGCCCCAGCATTTT.